This T cell receptor beta chain emerged from a study of shared clonotypes between healthy human individuals. For this clone: Distinct nucleotide sequences in the sample also encode this CDR3.

Here immunoSEQ multiplex PCR was the method, and the copy in TCRdb shows in-frame clones only, minus some. The sample lists more than 2,000,000 clones; approximately 93% were seen once. Looked up from germline, CDR1 is SGHDN and CDR2 is FVKESK. V shed 1 base and J shed 2 bases, with 5 bases lying between them. The CDR3 length is 13 residues. The V and J genes are TRBV14 and TRBJ1-2; D call uncertain. This TCR derives from a man in his late teens or twenties in good health. Some clones in this sample may be carry-over from other donors' samples. Sequenced: naive CD4+ T cells from PBMCs. Subset reported: CD45RA+ positively selected. The CDR3: CASSQGVNYGYTF. The DNA for the CDR3 is TGTGCCAGCAGCCAAGGAGTCAACTATGGCTACACCTTC.